These T cell receptor beta chains were read from a single sample in a study of T cell changes during pregnancy in multiple sclerosis. TCRdb's copy holds only in-frame clones and misses some; the assay was immunoSEQ multiplex PCR. Of roughly 57,000 clones listed, roughly nine tenths are singletons. Here the sequenced sample was peripheral blood, taken in the first trimester of pregnancy. These receptors were taken from a female donor with multiple sclerosis, enrolled in a pregnancy study. CDR3s include the opening cysteine and the closing phenylalanine or tryptophan.

V: TRBV27
J: TRBJ2-1
CDR3: CASSFRQGGPNEQFF

V: TRBV10-1
J: TRBJ2-7
CDR3: CASSESRQGVGSYEQYF

V: TRBV6-1
J: TRBJ1-1
CDR3: CASRSGQTNTEAFF

V: TRBV7-2
J: TRBJ1-2
CDR3: CASSGTGESGYTF

V: TRBV7-9
J: TRBJ1-5
CDR3: CASSNRGHTEPQHF

V: TRBV10-3
J: TRBJ1-5
CDR3: CAIRKPGQGNQPQHF

V: TRBV6-5
J: TRBJ2-5
CDR3: CASSSSDRVQETQYF

V: TRBV18
J: TRBJ2-1
CDR3: CASSPPVEGSYNEQFF

V: TRBV4-1
J: TRBJ1-2
CDR3: CASSQDWRDNYGYTF

V: TRBV18
J: TRBJ2-1
CDR3: CASSPPYLGGHNEQFF

V: TRBV9
J: TRBJ1-5
CDR3: CASSVAEGAMQPQHF

V: TRBV5-1
J: TRBJ2-7
CDR3: CASSAYRGVEQYF

V: TRBV2
J: TRBJ1-1
CDR3: CASSDSGYGDMNTEAFF

V: TRBV7-6
J: TRBJ2-7
CDR3: CASSLTGGIDEQYF

V: TRBV2
J: TRBJ1-5
CDR3: CASRTVNQPQHF

V: TRBV6-5
J: TRBJ2-1
CDR3: CASTDRGPGYNEQFF

V: TRBV2
J: TRBJ1-2
CDR3: CASSEAGGLYGYTF

V: TRBV19
J: TRBJ2-3
CDR3: CASSTLRGGGTDTQYF

V: TRBV5-5
J: TRBJ1-4
CDR3: CASSGLSGTLNEKLFF

V: TRBV6-4
J: TRBJ2-5
CDR3: CASSDGAGGQETQYF

V: TRBV30
J: TRBJ2-4
CDR3: CAWNTFRDREGNIQYF

V: TRBV19
J: TRBJ2-2
CDR3: CASSPPRAGVTGELFF

V: TRBV9
J: TRBJ2-7
CDR3: CASSGTGARGEQYF

V: TRBV11-2
J: TRBJ1-1
CDR3: CASSFGLGSGNTEAFF

V: TRBV7-3
J: TRBJ1-2
CDR3: CASSLTGDRGRLYGYTF

V: TRBV19
J: TRBJ2-1
CDR3: CASSTGVSSYNEQFF

V: TRBV10-1
J: TRBJ2-2
CDR3: CASSGGNTNTGELFF

V: TRBV18
J: TRBJ1-1
CDR3: CASSPQPGGSKTEAFF

V: TRBV7-9
J: TRBJ1-2
CDR3: CASSFEGSYGYTF

V: TRBV15
J: TRBJ2-5
CDR3: CATSRLAGVETQYF

V: TRBV9
J: TRBJ2-5
CDR3: CASSVSREETQYF